This T cell receptor beta chain was recorded in a study of T-cell reconstitution after alpha-beta-depleted transplantation in children. Study results and limitations: By one year post-transplant, T-cell counts and diversity largely arose from T cells that were newly produced. After transplant, at about two months, alpha-beta T cells were reportedly derived from several hundred expanded graft clones. Surviving recipient T cells and thymic progenitors underlay high day-60 TCRbeta diversity in some patients.

This clonotype was counted ten times or more. What it binds is not known. CDR3 length: 16 residues. The V and J ends lost 6 bases and 4 bases respectively, with 24 bases between them. Germline-derived CDR1 and CDR2 are DFQATT and SNEGSKA (reference sequence). The TCRbeta library was prepared with unique molecular identifiers. Each CDR3 protein gets one entry after TCRdb re-called the PCR reads with MiXCR. Among roughly 300,000 distinct CDR3 sequences, roughly 12% were seen once, and the ten largest hold 23%. The chain has TRBV20-1 and TRBJ2-5, with a tentative D call TRBD2 (6 bases). The sample here was peripheral blood, taken 180 days after TCRalphabeta/CD19-depleted stem cell transplant. The receptor's source is a male patient aged 2-15 years who had a stem cell transplant for chronic granulomatous disease, so the T cells may come from the graft donor. In DNA form, the CDR3 reads TGCAGTGCCCATCCATTGCGCGGGGACTCTAGAGAGACCCAGTACTTC. This gives the protein CSAHPLRGDSRETQYF.